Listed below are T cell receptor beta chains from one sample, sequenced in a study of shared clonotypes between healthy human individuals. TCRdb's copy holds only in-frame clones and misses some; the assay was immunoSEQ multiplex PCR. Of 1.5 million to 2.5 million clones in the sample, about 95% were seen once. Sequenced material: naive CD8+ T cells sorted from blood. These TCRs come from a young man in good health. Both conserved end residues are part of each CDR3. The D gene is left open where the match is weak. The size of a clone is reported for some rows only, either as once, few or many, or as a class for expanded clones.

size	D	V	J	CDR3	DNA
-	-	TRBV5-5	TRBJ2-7	CASSLGLGASSYEQYF	TGTGCCAGCAGCTTGGGGCTTGGCGCGAGCTCCTACGAGCAGTACTTC
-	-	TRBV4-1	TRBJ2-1	CASSQDEGTSYNEQFF	TGCGCCAGCAGCCAAGATGAGGGGACGTCCTACAATGAGCAGTTCTTC
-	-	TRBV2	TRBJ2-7	CASLTGTFSSYEQYF	TGTGCCAGCCTGACCGGGACCTTTAGCTCCTACGAGCAGTACTTC
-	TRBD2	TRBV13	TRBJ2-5	CASSGLAGETQYF	TGTGCCAGCAGCGGACTAGCAGGGGAGACCCAGTACTTC
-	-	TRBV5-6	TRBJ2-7	CASSNSYEQYF	TGTGCCAGCAGCAATTCCTACGAGCAGTACTTC
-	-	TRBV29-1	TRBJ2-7	CSVETGLYEQYF	TGCAGCGTTGAAACAGGTCTTTACGAGCAGTACTTC
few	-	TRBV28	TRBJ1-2	CASSLRPTNYGYTF	TGTGCCAGCAGTTTGAGGCCGACTAACTATGGCTACACCTTC
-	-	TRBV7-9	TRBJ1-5	CASSPQTGVPNQPQHF	TGTGCCAGCAGCCCCCAAACAGGCGTCCCCAATCAGCCCCAGCATTTT
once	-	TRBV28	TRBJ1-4	CASTTSGQYEKLFF	TGTGCCAGCACCACCTCCGGACAGTATGAAAAACTGTTTTTT
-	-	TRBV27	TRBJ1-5	CASSREGYSNQPQHF	TGTGCCAGCAGCAGGGAGGGATATAGCAATCAGCCCCAGCATTTT
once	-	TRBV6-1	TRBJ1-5	CASSANDFMGQPQHF	TGTGCCAGCAGTGCTAACGACTTCATGGGTCAGCCCCAGCATTTT
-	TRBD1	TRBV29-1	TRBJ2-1	CSVVGDRVEQFF	TGCAGCGTTGTGGGGGACAGGGTCGAGCAGTTCTTC
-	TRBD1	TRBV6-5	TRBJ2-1	CASTPRGREDEQFF	TGTGCCAGCACCCCAAGGGGGCGCGAGGATGAGCAGTTCTTC
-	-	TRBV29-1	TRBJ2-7	CSVEWPDDTTDSYEQYF	TGCAGCGTTGAGTGGCCCGATGATACGACTGACTCCTACGAGCAGTACTTC
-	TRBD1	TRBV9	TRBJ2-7	CASSVSPAGGSYEQYF	TGTGCCAGCAGCGTATCTCCCGCAGGGGGCTCCTACGAGCAGTACTTC
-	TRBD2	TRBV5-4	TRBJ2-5	CASSFYGLAGVGETQYF	TGTGCCAGCAGCTTCTACGGTCTAGCGGGAGTCGGAGAGACCCAGTACTTC
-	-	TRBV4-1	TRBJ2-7	CASSQQRHSSYEQYF	TGCGCCAGCAGCCAACAGCGCCATAGCTCCTACGAGCAGTACTTC
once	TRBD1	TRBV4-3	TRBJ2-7	CASSAGTGQGYEQYF	TGCGCCAGCAGCGCCGGGACAGGCCAGGGCTACGAGCAGTACTTC
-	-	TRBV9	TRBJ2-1	CASSVPGEQFF	TGTGCCAGCAGCGTACCCGGGGAGCAGTTCTTC
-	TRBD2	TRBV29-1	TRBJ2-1	CSVEGTSGTSYNEQFF	TGCAGCGTTGAAGGTACTAGCGGGACGTCCTACAATGAGCAGTTCTTC
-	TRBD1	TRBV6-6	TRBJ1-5	CASSPGTGGNQPQHF	TGTGCCAGCAGTCCCGGGACAGGGGGCAATCAGCCCCAGCATTTT
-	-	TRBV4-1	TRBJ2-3	CASSQDSHGTDTQYF	TGCGCCAGCAGCCAGGACTCCCATGGCACAGATACGCAGTATTTT